Reported below is one T cell receptor (beta chain). The data are from a study of blood T cell repertoires in COVID-19. The wider study: T cells, B-cell-depleted T cells, or PBMCs supplied cDNA or gDNA.

Per the original data handling: Amplification with reference gene primers provided the estimates of nucleated cell counts. Measured with immunoSEQ multiplex PCR; TCRdb has only the in-frame clones, and not every one. D and trimming come from the DNA, and the V and J calls and clone size come from that table. The data contain fewer than 350,000 clones, roughly nine tenths of them singletons. The V and J ends lost 8 bases and 9 bases, in that order; junction bases with no gene match: 8. This CDR3 contains 13 residues. The Seattle site enrolled patients during active infection and followed them longitudinally.

This clonotype was sampled from a woman aged 25 to 45 with COVID-19, enrolled during active disease. This chain joins TRBV12-3 or TRBV12-4 and TRBJ1-4, with 8 positions matching TRBD1. The sequenced sample was peripheral blood. The CDR3 bases are TGTGCCAGCGGAACCTACAGGGGGAAAAAACTGTTTTTT. Translating gives CASGTYRGKKLFF.